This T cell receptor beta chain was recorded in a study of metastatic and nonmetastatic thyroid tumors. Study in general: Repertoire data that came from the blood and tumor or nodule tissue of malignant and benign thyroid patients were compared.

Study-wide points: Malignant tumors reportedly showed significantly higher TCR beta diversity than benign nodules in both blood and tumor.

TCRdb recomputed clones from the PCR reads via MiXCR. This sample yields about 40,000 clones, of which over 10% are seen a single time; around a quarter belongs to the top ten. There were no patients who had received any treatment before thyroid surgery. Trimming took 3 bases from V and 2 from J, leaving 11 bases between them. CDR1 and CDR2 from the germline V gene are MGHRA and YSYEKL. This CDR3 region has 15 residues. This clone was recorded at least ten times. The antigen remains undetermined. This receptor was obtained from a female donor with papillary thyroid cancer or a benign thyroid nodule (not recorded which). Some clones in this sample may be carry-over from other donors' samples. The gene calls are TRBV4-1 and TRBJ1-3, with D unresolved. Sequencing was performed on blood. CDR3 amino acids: CASSQGVLPGNTIYF. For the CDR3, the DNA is TGCGCCAGCAGCCAGGGAGTCTTACCTGGAAACACCATATATTTT.